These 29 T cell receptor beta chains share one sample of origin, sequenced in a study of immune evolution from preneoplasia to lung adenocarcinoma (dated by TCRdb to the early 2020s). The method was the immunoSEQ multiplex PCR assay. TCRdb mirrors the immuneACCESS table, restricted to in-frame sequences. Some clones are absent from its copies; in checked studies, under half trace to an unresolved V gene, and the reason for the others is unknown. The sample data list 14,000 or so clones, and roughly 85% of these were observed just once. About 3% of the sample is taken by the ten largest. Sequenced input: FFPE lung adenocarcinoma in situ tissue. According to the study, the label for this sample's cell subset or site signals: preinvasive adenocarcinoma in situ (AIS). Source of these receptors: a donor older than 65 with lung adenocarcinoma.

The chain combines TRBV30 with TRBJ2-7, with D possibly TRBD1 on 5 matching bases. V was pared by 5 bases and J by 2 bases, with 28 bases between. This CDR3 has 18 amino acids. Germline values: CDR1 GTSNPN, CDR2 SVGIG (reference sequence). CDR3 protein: CAWEAPLFGHKTTYEQYF. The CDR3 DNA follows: TGTGCCTGGGAAGCCCCGCTATTCGGACATAAAACCACCTACGAGCAGTACTTC.

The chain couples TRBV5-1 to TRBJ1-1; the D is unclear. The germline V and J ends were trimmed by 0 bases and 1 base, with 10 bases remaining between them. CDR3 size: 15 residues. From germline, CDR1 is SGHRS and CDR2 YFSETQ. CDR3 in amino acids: CASSLGVEWNTEAFF. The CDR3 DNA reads TGCGCCAGCAGCTTGGGGGTGGAATGGAACACTGAAGCTTTCTTT.

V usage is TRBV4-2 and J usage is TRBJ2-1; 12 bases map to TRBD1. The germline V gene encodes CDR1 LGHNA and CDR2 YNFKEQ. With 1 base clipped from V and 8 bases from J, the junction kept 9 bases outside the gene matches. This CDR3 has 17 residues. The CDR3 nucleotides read TGTGCCAGCAGCCAAGGTACGCCGGGACAGGGGGCGGATGAGCAGTTCTTC. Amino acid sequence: CASSQGTPGQGADEQFF.

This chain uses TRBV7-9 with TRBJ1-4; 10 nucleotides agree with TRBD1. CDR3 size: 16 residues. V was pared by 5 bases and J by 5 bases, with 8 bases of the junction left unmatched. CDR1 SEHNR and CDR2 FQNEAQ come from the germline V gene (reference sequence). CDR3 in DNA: TGTGCCAGCAGCCCTGCTCAGGGACAGGGGAATGAAAAACTGTTTTTT. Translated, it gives CASSPAQGQGNEKLFF.

The CDR3 loop reads CASSETMGQYF. DNA for the CDR3: TGTGCCAGCAGTGAAACTATGGGGCAGTACTTC. This chain joins TRBV2 and TRBJ2-7; D gene ambiguous. Trimming pared 2 bases from V and 9 bases from J, leaving 8 bases between. Germline CDR1 and CDR2: SNHLY and FYNNEI. This CDR3 region has 11 residues.

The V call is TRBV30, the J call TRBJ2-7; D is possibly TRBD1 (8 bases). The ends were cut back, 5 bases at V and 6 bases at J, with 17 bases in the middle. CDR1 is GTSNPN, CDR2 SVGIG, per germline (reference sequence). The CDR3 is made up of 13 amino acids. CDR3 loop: CAWGGSGTGEQYF. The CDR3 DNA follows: TGTGCCTGGGGGGGGAGCGGGACAGGCGAGCAGTACTTC.

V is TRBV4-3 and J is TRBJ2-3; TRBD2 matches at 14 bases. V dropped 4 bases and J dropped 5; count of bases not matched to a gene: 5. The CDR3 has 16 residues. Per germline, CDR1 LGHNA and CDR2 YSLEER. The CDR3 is CASSRTGTSGRDTQYF. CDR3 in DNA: TGCGCCAGCAGCCGAACCGGGACTAGCGGGAGAGATACGCAGTATTTT.

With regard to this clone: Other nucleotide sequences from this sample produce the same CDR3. The CDR3 spells CASSIDRQGEQPQHF. Here the CDR3 DNA reads TGTGCCAGTAGTATAGACCGACAGGGAGAACAGCCCCAGCATTTT. The chain recombines TRBV19 with TRBJ1-5; 7 bases match TRBD1. CDR3 length equals 15 residues. V lost 0 bases and J lost 7; bases outside the gene matches: 6. From germline, CDR1 is LNHDA and CDR2 SQIVND (reference sequence).

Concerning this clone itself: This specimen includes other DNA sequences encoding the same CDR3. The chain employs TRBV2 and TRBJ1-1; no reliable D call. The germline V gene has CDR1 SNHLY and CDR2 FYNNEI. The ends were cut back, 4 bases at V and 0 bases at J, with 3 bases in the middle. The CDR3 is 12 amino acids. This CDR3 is CASSVLNTEAFF. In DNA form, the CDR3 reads TGTGCCAGCAGTGTTTTGAACACTGAAGCTTTCTTT.

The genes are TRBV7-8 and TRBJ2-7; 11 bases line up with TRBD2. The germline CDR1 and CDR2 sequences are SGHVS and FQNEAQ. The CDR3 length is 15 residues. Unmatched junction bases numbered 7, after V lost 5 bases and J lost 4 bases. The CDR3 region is CASSVLAGVMYEQYF. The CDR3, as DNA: TGTGCCAGCAGCGTACTAGCGGGAGTTATGTACGAGCAGTACTTC.

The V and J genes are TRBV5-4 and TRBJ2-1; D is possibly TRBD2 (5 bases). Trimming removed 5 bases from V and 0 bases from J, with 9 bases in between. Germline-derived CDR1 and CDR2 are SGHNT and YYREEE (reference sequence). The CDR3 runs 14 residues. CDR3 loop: CASRGGPSYNEQFF. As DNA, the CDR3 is TGTGCCAGCAGGGGCGGGCCCTCCTACAATGAGCAGTTCTTC.

CDR3 region: CSVVGHKYEQYF. The CDR3 DNA reads TGCAGCGTTGTAGGACACAAATACGAGCAGTACTTC. V gene TRBV29-1 combines with J gene TRBJ2-7; D is possibly TRBD1 (5 bases). Looked up from germline, CDR1 is SQVTM and CDR2 is ANQGSEA. The V end was cut by 4 bases, the J end by 4 bases, with 11 bases between. The CDR3 covers 12 residues.

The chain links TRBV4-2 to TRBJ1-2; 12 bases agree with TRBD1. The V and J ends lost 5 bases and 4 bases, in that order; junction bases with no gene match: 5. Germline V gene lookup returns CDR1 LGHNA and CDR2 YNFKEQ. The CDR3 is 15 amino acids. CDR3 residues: CASSWDRGRSYGYTF. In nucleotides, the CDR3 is TGTGCCAGCAGCTGGGACAGGGGGCGCAGCTATGGCTACACCTTC.

The CDR3 protein is CASNPIEKNTGELFF. The CDR3 DNA is TGCGCCAGCAACCCGATAGAGAAGAACACCGGGGAGCTGTTTTTT. The gene calls are TRBV10-2 and TRBJ2-2; D gene unclear. Trimming took 7 bases from V and 1 from J, leaving 13 bases between them. There are 15 residues in the CDR3. Per germline, CDR1 WSHSY and CDR2 SAAADI.

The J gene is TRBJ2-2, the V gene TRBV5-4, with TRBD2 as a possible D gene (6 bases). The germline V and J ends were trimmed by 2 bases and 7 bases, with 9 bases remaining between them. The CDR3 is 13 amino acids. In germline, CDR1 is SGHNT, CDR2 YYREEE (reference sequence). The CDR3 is CASSFRAGGELFF. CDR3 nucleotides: TGTGCCAGCAGCTTCCGAGCGGGCGGGGAGCTGTTTTTT.

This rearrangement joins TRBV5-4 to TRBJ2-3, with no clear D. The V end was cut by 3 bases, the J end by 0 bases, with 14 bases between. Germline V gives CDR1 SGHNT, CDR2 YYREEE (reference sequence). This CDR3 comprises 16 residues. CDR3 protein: CASSSRTGLSTDTQYF. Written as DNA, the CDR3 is TGTGCCAGCAGCTCGAGAACCGGTTTAAGCACAGATACGCAGTATTTT.

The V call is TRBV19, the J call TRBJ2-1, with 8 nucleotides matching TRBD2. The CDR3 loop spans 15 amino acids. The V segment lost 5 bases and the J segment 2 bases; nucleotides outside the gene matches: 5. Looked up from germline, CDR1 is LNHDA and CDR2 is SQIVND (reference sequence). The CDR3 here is CASSPLAETYNEQFF. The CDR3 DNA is TGTGCCAGTAGTCCACTAGCGGAAACCTACAATGAGCAGTTCTTC.

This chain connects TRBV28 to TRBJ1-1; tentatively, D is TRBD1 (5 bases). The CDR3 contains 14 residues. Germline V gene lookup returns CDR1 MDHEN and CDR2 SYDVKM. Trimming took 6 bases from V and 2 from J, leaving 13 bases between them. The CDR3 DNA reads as TGTGCCAGCAGCCCGGGGGGTTACAACACTGAAGCTTTCTTT. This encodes CASSPGGYNTEAFF.

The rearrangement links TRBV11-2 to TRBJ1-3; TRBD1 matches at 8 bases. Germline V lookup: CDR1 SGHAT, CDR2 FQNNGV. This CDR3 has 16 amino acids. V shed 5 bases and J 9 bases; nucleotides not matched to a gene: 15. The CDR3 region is CASSLSLLGTGGTIYF. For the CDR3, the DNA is TGTGCCAGCAGCCTCTCCTTACTAGGGACAGGAGGCACCATATATTTT.

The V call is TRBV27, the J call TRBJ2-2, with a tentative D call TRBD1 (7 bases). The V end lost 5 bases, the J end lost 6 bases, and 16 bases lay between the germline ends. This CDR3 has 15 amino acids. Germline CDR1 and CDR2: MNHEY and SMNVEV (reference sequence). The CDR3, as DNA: TGTGCCAGCAGTCGTCGGGGCAGGGGGGCCGGGGAGCTGTTTTTT. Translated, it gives CASSRRGRGAGELFF.

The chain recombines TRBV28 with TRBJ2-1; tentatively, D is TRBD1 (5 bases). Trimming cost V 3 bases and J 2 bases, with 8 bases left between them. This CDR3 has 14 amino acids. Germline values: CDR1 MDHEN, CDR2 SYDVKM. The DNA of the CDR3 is TGTGCCAGCAGTTTTAGACAGCCCTACAATGAGCAGTTCTTC. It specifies CASSFRQPYNEQFF.

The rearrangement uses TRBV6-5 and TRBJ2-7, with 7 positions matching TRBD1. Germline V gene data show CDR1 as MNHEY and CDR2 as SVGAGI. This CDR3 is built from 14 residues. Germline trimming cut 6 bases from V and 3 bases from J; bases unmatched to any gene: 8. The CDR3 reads CASRPGQQNYEQYF. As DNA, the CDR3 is TGTGCCAGCAGACCGGGACAGCAGAACTACGAGCAGTACTTC.

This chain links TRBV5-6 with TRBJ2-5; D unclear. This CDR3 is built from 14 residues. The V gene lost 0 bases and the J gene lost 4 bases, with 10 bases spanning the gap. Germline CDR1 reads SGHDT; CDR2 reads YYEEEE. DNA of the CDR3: TGTGCCAGCAGCTTGGTTGCGGCCCGAGAGACCCAGTACTTC. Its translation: CASSLVAARETQYF. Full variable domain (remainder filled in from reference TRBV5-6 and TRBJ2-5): DAGVTQSPTHLIKTRGQQVTLRCSPKSGHDTVSWYQQALGQGPQFIFQYYEEEERQRGNFPDRFSGHQFPNYSSELNVNALLLGDSALYLCASSLVAARETQYFGPGTRLLVL.

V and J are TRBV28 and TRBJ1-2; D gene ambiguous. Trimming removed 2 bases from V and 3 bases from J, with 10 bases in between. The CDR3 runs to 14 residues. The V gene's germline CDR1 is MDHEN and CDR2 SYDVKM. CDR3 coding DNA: TGTGCCAGCAGTTTAGTAGAGCGGGACTATGGCTACACCTTC. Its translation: CASSLVERDYGYTF.

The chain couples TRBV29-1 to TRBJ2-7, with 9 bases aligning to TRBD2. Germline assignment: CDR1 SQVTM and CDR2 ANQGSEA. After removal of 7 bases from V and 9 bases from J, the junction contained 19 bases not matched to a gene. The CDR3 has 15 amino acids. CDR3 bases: TGCAGCGCGTCGGGTGGGGCGCTAGCGGGGAAGGGGCAGTACTTC. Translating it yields CSASGGALAGKGQYF.

For the CDR3, the DNA is TGTGCCAGCAGTTACTCGAGCCCCCGGGGTTCCTACGAGCAGTACTTC. Translating it yields CASSYSSPRGSYEQYF. The chain links TRBV6-6 to TRBJ2-7; a weak D match, TRBD2 (5 bases). CDR3 length: 16 amino acids. The germline CDR1 and CDR2 sequences are MNHNY and SVGAGI (reference sequence). V was cut by 0 bases and J by 1 base, with 13 bases left in between.

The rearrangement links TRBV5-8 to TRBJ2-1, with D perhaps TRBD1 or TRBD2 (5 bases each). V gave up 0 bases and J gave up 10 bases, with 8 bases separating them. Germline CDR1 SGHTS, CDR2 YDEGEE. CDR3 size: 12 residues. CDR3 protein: CASSLGWGEQFF. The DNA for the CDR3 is TGTGCCAGCAGCTTGGGCTGGGGGGAGCAGTTCTTC.

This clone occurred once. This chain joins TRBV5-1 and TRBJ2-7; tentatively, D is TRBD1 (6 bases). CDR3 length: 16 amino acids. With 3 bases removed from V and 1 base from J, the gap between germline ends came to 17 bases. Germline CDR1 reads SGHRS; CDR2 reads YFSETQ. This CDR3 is CASSSSRDTNSYEQYF. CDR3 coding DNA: TGCGCCAGCAGCTCGAGCCGGGACACCAATTCCTACGAGCAGTACTTC.

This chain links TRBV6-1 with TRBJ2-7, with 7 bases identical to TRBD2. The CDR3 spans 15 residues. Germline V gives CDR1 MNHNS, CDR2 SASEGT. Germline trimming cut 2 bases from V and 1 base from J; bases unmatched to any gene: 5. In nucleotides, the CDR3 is TGTGCCAGCAGTGAACTAGCGGAAGGGTCCTACGAGCAGTACTTC. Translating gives CASSELAEGSYEQYF.